These 31 T cell receptor beta chains came from one sample sequenced in a study of regulatory T cells in long-lasting Graves disease. Researchers made TCR beta libraries by using iRepertoire HTBI primers and running Arm-PCR on CDR3 regions. TCRdb reprocessed the multiplex PCR reads via MiXCR and lists one record per CDR3 protein. The table shows approximately 350,000 distinct CDR3 sequences, with 10% to 15% occurring only once. The time point here: newly diagnosed GD, antithyroid drugs for less than 3 months. From PBMCs, RNA was extracted and then used to make the TCR library. The same data also contributed to another study, on T cells in Graves' hyperthyroidism and ophthalmopathy.

The source was peripheral blood mononuclear cells (PBMCs), collected at new diagnosis, from a patient treated with antithyroid drugs. The receptors shown here come from a woman aged 18-29 years with Graves disease.

This clonotype was counted ten times or more. The chain employs TRBV15 and TRBJ2-1; 7 bases are a match to TRBD1. Germline lookup yields CDR1 LNHNV and CDR2 YYDKDF (reference sequence). The CDR3 covers 13 residues. With V trimmed by 6 bases and J by 4 bases, 3 bases remained unmatched. In DNA form, the CDR3 reads TGTGCCACCAGGGGGGACAGTTACAATGAGCAGTTCTTC. Protein: CATRGDSYNEQFF.

This clonotype has at least ten counts. The chain is built from TRBV7-2 and TRBJ1-2, with D unclear. CDR1 SGHTA and CDR2 FQGNSA come from the germline V gene. The CDR3 loop spans 13 amino acids. V lost 3 bases and J lost 6, with 11 bases in between. The CDR3 DNA reads TGTGCCAGCAGCTTGGGCCGAACACATGGCTACACCTTC. It encodes CASSLGRTHGYTF.

This clonotype appeared many times. The genes are TRBV14 and TRBJ2-1; TRBD2 matches at 9 bases. The V and J ends lost 0 bases and 0 bases, in that order; junction bases with no gene match: 6. Germline V gene lookup returns CDR1 SGHDN and CDR2 FVKESK. The CDR3 loop spans 18 amino acids. CDR3 sequence (DNA): TGTGCCAGCAGCCAAGATAGGGAGCGGGGGGTCTCCTACAATGAGCAGTTCTTC. Residues: CASSQDRERGVSYNEQFF.

Worth noting for this clonotype: A far larger clone differs by one base, so this is likely a read error. V usage is TRBV11-3 and J usage is TRBJ2-1; D perhaps matches TRBD2 (6 bases). Germline-derived CDR1 and CDR2 are SGHNT and YENEEA. The CDR3 has 15 amino acids. The CDR3 spells CASSFSGPSRETPYF. The CDR3 coding sequence is TGTGCCAGCAGCTTTAGCGGCCCCTCGCGTGAGACCCCGTACTTC.

This clonotype has just a few counts. The chain employs TRBV24-1 and TRBJ2-5, with TRBD2 matching over 8 bases. This CDR3 is built from 14 residues. J lost 0 bases, V lost 5 bases, and 1 base had no gene match. The V gene's germline CDR1 is KGHDR and CDR2 SFDVKD. The CDR3 sequence: CATSGRGDQETQYF. For the CDR3, the DNA is TGTGCCACCAGTGGGCGGGGGGACCAAGAGACCCAGTACTTC.

This clonotype has a count of ten or more. CDR3: CASSRWDPQSYEQYF. The CDR3 DNA is TGCGCCAGCAGCCGGTGGGACCCACAGTCCTACGAGCAGTACTTC. The chain is built from TRBV5-1 and TRBJ2-7; D is possibly TRBD1 or TRBD2 (5 bases each). The length of the CDR3 is 15 residues. Trimming cost V 4 bases and J 1 base, with 15 bases left between them. Germline-derived CDR1 and CDR2 are SGHRS and YFSETQ.

The table lists this clonotype with a count of one. J is TRBJ1-5 and V is TRBV20-1; TRBD1 might be the D (6 bases). Looked up from germline, CDR1 is DFQATT and CDR2 is SNEGSKA (reference sequence). The V end lost 7 bases, the J end lost 1 base, and 17 bases lay between the germline ends. This CDR3 has 15 residues. The CDR3 sequence: CSELRGGTSNQPQHF. CDR3 coding DNA: TGCAGTGAGTTGCGGGGGGGGACAAGCAATCAGCCCCAGCATTTT.

This clonotype was recorded at least ten times. The chain carries TRBV12-3 or TRBV12-4 and TRBJ2-5; D perhaps matches TRBD1 (5 bases). V dropped 5 bases and J dropped 4 bases, with 14 bases sitting between them. The CDR3 totals 14 residues. The CDR3 sequence is CASSQWQGVETQYF. DNA of the CDR3: TGTGCCAGCAGTCAATGGCAGGGTGTAGAGACCCAGTACTTC.

The chain links TRBV2 to TRBJ2-1; 13 nucleotides match TRBD2. V trimming: 2 bases; J trimming: 5 bases; junction bases outside the gene matches: 6. This CDR3 spans 17 amino acids. Germline CDR1 is SNHLY and CDR2 is FYNNEI. The CDR3 sequence is CASSERWTSGGNNEQFF. The CDR3 DNA follows: TGTGCCAGCAGTGAACGGTGGACTAGCGGGGGAAACAATGAGCAGTTCTTC.

The V call is TRBV5-5, the J call TRBJ1-2; D is possibly TRBD1 (5 bases). V dropped 4 bases and J dropped 7 bases, with 17 bases sitting between them. CDR1 SGHKS and CDR2 YYEKEE come from the germline V gene (reference sequence). This CDR3 has 14 amino acids. CDR3 amino acids: CASSRGAGESGYTF. As DNA, the CDR3 is TGTGCCAGCAGCCGAGGGGCAGGAGAGAGTGGCTACACCTTC. Variable domain in full (rest from reference TRBV5-5 and TRBJ1-2): DAGVTQSPTHLIKTRGQQVTLRCSPISGHKSVSWYQQVLGQGPQFIFQYYEKEERGRGNFPDRFSARQFPNYSSELNVNALLLGDSALYLCASSRGAGESGYTFGSGTRLTVV.

This clonotype was seen at least ten times. The CDR3 DNA reads as TGTGCCAGCAGCCAAAGAGGGCAGGACAACATTCAGTACTTC. As protein: CASSQRGQDNIQYF. The chain has TRBV3-1 and TRBJ2-4; D perhaps matches TRBD2 (5 bases). Germline V gives CDR1 LGHDT, CDR2 YNNKEL (reference sequence). The CDR3 consists of 14 residues. Trimming stripped 2 bases from V and 7 bases from J, with 12 bases between.

This clonotype was seen repeatedly, ten times or more. The chain uses TRBV3-1 and TRBJ2-1; D possibly corresponds to TRBD1 (5 bases). The CDR3 spans 15 residues. V was pared by 0 bases and J by 6 bases, with 12 bases between. Germline CDR1 LGHDT, CDR2 YNNKEL (reference sequence). Here the CDR3 reads CASSQDRRGGNEQFF. The CDR3 DNA reads as TGTGCCAGCAGCCAAGATAGAAGGGGCGGCAATGAGCAGTTCTTC.

In its sample, this clonotype is medium-sized. V gene TRBV20-1 combines with J gene TRBJ2-2, with D possibly matching TRBD1 (5 bases). With 3 bases removed from V and 0 bases from J, the gap between germline ends came to 8 bases. CDR1 is DFQATT, CDR2 SNEGSKA, per germline (reference sequence). The CDR3 loop spans 14 amino acids. This CDR3 reads CSASRTSNTGELFF. The CDR3 nucleotides read TGCAGTGCTAGTAGGACATCGAACACCGGGGAGCTGTTTTTT.

The chain combines TRBV4-3 with TRBJ2-2, with D possibly being TRBD1 (6 bases). CDR1 is LGHNA and CDR2 is YSLEER in the germline V gene. The CDR3 has 14 amino acids. The V end lost 0 bases, the J end lost 6 bases, and 8 bases lay between the germline ends. In nucleotides, the CDR3 is TGCGCCAGCAGCCAAGATACAGGGCCCGGGGAGCTGTTTTTT. Translating gives CASSQDTGPGELFF.

The chain carries TRBV29-1 and TRBJ2-1, with 12 bases fitting TRBD2. The J segment lost 1 base and the V segment lost 5 bases, leaving 9 bases of the junction unmatched. The germline V gene encodes CDR1 SQVTM and CDR2 ANQGSEA. CDR3 length equals 17 residues. DNA for the CDR3: TGCAGCGTTCTGTTGCTAGCGGGAGGGGAGTCCTACAATGAGCAGTTCTTC. Encoded protein: CSVLLLAGGESYNEQFF.

This clonotype was counted many times. The chain joins TRBV2 to TRBJ2-1; possibly TRBD1 or TRBD2 for D (5 bases each). This CDR3 is built from 13 residues. V was trimmed by 6 bases and J by 6 bases, leaving 12 bases between them. Germline V gene sequence: CDR1 SNHLY, CDR2 FYNNEI. The CDR3 region has the DNA TGTGCCAGCAGCACAGCCGGGGCCAATGAGCAGTTCTTC. As protein: CASSTAGANEQFF.

CDR3 nucleotide sequence: TGCAGTGCTAGAGCTTCGGGACAGGGCTTTACTTTTAGCACAGATACGCAGTATTTT. Its translation is CSARASGQGFTFSTDTQYF. V gene TRBV20-1 combines with J gene TRBJ2-3; the match to TRBD1 covers 9 bases. With 1 base clipped from V and 0 bases from J, the junction kept 14 bases outside the gene matches. This CDR3 has 19 residues. CDR1 DFQATT and CDR2 SNEGSKA come from the germline V gene (reference sequence).

This clonotype was counted at least ten times. The chain employs TRBV20-1 and TRBJ1-2, with D possibly TRBD1 on 5 matching bases. From germline, CDR1 is DFQATT and CDR2 SNEGSKA (reference sequence). V lost 4 bases and J lost 5, with 20 bases in between. The CDR3 contains 15 residues. The CDR3 spells CSATIPDGTSYGYTF. The CDR3 DNA follows: TGCAGTGCTACAATCCCAGACGGGACTTCGTATGGCTACACCTTC.

The chain uses TRBV24-1 and TRBJ1-5; D ambiguous. Germline CDR1 reads KGHDR; CDR2 reads SFDVKD. CDR3 length: 14 residues. V was shortened by 3 bases and J by 9 bases, with 14 bases between the two germline ends. The CDR3 protein is CATSDLANRGPQHF. The DNA for the CDR3 is TGTGCCACCAGTGATCTAGCGAATAGAGGGCCCCAGCATTTT.

This clonotype has ten or more counts. The chain carries TRBV12-3 or TRBV12-4 and TRBJ1-2; D call uncertain. The germline V and J ends were trimmed by 8 bases and 3 bases, with 7 bases remaining between them. The length of the CDR3 is 11 residues. The CDR3 DNA sequence: TGTGCCAGCCAGGAGGACTATGGCTACACCTTC. This codes for CASQEDYGYTF.

This clonotype occurred many times. This sequence joins TRBV27 and TRBJ2-1; D gene ambiguous. The CDR3 spans 15 residues. Germline CDR1 and CDR2: MNHEY and SMNVEV (reference sequence). The V end was cut by 0 bases, the J end by 4 bases, with 10 bases between. This CDR3 is CASSLSAAEYNEQFF. CDR3 DNA: TGTGCCAGCAGTTTATCGGCCGCGGAGTACAATGAGCAGTTCTTC.

This clonotype came up many times. This chain links TRBV12-3 or TRBV12-4 with TRBJ2-3; D is uncertain. The CDR3 extends over 12 amino acids. V was cut by 2 bases and J by 5 bases, with 5 bases left in between. The CDR3 DNA sequence: TGTGCCAGCAGTTTATCCCAAGATACGCAGTATTTT. This codes for CASSLSQDTQYF.

This clonotype came up a few times. The rearrangement uses TRBV11-2 and TRBJ2-7; 7 bases are shared with TRBD2. V dropped 5 bases and J dropped 4; count of bases not matched to a gene: 11. Germline V gene lookup returns CDR1 SGHAT and CDR2 FQNNGV. The CDR3 contains 15 residues. CDR3 sequence reads: CASSSSAGDGYEQYF. For the CDR3, the DNA is TGTGCCAGCAGCAGCTCGGCGGGAGACGGTTACGAGCAGTACTTC.

The table lists this clonotype with a few counts. CDR3 loop: CASSPLETAYGYTF. The CDR3 region has the DNA TGCGCCAGCAGCCCCCTTGAGACAGCTTATGGCTACACCTTC. The chain has TRBV5-1 and TRBJ1-2; TRBD1 is a possible D gene (5 bases). The germline V gene has CDR1 SGHRS and CDR2 YFSETQ. There are 14 residues in the CDR3. V dropped 4 bases and J dropped 5 bases, with 15 bases sitting between them.

In its sample, this clonotype was seen many times. The V and J genes are TRBV28 and TRBJ1-1; 10 nucleotides agree with TRBD1. After removal of 4 bases from V and 1 base from J, the junction contained 3 bases not matched to a gene. The CDR3 sequence is 15 residues long. Germline V lookup: CDR1 MDHEN, CDR2 SYDVKM. The CDR3 nucleotides are TGTGCCAGCAGTTCTGACAGGGGGCCGAACACTGAAGCTTTCTTT. Residues: CASSSDRGPNTEAFF.

This clonotype appeared many times. This chain uses TRBV19 with TRBJ1-2; D is ambiguous. CDR1 is LNHDA, CDR2 SQIVND, per germline (reference sequence). The CDR3 spans 13 residues. The germline V and J ends were trimmed by 9 bases and 3 bases, with 14 bases remaining between them. CDR3 loop: CASKGNLYYGYTF. Here the CDR3 DNA reads TGTGCCAGCAAGGGCAATCTCTACTATGGCTACACCTTC.

The rearrangement links TRBV20-1 to TRBJ2-1; D call uncertain. The germline CDR1 and CDR2 sequences are DFQATT and SNEGSKA (reference sequence). V lost 1 base and J 3 bases, leaving 16 bases between the germline ends. This CDR3 is 16 amino acids long. This CDR3 is CSARAPTPTVYNEQFF. The CDR3 bases are TGCAGTGCTAGAGCTCCGACTCCGACGGTCTACAATGAGCAGTTCTTC.

Details on this clonotype: Here the CDR3 omits its conserved ending phenylalanine or tryptophan, so a read error is the likely source. It is unclear where the CDR3 begins or ends on the DNA, so no DNA is shown, and the CDR3 is as TCRdb lists it. The chain employs TRBV11-1 and TRBJ2-4; the table calls TRBD1, which could not be checked here. The CDR3 numbers 15 amino acids, ends counted. The germline CDR1 and CDR2 sequences are SGHAT and FQDESV (reference sequence). The CDR3 is CASSLGHSYEQYVGP.

With respect to this clonotype: It may be a read error: a sequence one base away is much more abundant. The gene calls are TRBV29-1 and TRBJ2-1; D gene ambiguous. In germline, CDR1 is SQVTM, CDR2 ANQGSEA. The CDR3 has 12 residues. V gave up 3 bases and J gave up 9 bases, with 12 bases separating them. The DNA of the CDR3 is TGCAGCGTTGATAGATCAGGCTGTGAGCAGTTCTTC. Translated, it gives CSVDRSGCEQFF.

This clonotype showed up many times. The chain combines TRBV24-1 with TRBJ2-1; possibly TRBD1 for D (6 bases). Trimming shortened V by 5 bases and J by 10 bases, and 20 bases separated the two germline ends. Per the germline V gene, CDR1 is KGHDR and CDR2 is SFDVKD. The CDR3 length is 15 residues. CDR3 nucleotide sequence: TGTGCCACCAGTGTTAGCACCCACAGGGTTGAGGAGCAGTTCTTC. Protein product: CATSVSTHRVEEQFF.

This clonotype was seen at least ten times. The rearrangement links TRBV7-2 to TRBJ1-5, with D perhaps TRBD1 (6 bases). V dropped 2 bases and J dropped 5 bases, with 16 bases sitting between them. The germline gives CDR1 SGHTA, CDR2 FQGNSA. CDR3 length: 16 residues. The CDR3 sequence is CASSLPLTGPDQPQHF. Written as DNA, the CDR3 is TGTGCCAGCAGCTTACCCCTAACAGGGCCTGATCAGCCCCAGCATTTT.